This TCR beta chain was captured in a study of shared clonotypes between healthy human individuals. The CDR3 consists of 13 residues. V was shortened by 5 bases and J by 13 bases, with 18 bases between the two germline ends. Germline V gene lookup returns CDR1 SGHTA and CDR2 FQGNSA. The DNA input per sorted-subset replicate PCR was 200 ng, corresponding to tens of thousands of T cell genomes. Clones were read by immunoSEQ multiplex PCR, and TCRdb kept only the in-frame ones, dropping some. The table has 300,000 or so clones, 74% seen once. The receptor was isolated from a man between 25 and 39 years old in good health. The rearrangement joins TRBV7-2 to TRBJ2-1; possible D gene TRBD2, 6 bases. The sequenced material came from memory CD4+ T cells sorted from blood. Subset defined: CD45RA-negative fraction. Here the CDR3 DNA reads TGTGCCAGCAGCACGGTCACGGGAGTCTATCAGTTCTTC. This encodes CASSTVTGVYQFF.